What follows describes a single T cell receptor beta chain. Participants had their cohort set by participant-reported clinical history. Germline CDR1 MNHEY, CDR2 SMNVEV (reference sequence). This CDR3 has 18 amino acids. V trimming: 2 bases; J trimming: 3 bases; junction bases outside the gene matches: 10. The authors' processing: The assay estimated nucleated cells by amplifying reference gene primers. Profiling relied on immunoSEQ multiplex PCR, and the TCRdb table lists in-frame clones only, not all of them. From that table come the V and J calls and clone size; the DNA was used to work out D and trimming. The top ten hold 8% to 9.5% of the sample, which has some 210,000 clones, about 86% seen once. The source of the sample is a study of blood T cell repertoires in COVID-19.

The receptor comes from a woman aged 50 to 60 with acute COVID-19. The V gene is TRBV27, the J gene TRBJ2-6; 7 bases agree with TRBD1. The sample consisted of PBMCs or T cells enriched from blood (not recorded which). The CDR3 is CASSLGRGRVLGANVLTF. CDR3 sequence (DNA): TGTGCCAGCAGTTTAGGAAGGGGGCGGGTCCTTGGGGCCAACGTCCTGACTTTC.